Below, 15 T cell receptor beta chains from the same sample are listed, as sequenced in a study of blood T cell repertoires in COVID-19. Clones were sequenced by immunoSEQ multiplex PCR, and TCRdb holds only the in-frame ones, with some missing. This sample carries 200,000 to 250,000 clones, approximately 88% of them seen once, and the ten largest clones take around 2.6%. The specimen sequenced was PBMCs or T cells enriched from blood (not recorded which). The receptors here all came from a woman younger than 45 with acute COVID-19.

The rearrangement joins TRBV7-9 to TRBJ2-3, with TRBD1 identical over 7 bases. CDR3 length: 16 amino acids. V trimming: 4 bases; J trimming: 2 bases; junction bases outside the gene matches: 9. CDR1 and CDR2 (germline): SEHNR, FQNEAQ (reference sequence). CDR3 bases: TGTGCCAGCAGCTCCATCCGGGACAGATACACAGATACGCAGTATTTT. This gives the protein CASSSIRDRYTDTQYF.

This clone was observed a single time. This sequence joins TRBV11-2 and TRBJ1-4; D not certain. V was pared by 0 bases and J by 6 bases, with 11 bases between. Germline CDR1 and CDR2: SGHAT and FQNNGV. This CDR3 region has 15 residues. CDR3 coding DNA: TGTGCCAGCAGCTTAGATCCGGGATGGGATGAAAAACTGTTTTTT. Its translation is CASSLDPGWDEKLFF.

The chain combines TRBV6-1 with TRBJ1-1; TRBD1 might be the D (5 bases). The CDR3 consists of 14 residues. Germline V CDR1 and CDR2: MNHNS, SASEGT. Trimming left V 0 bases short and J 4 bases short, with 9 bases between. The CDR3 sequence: CASSEAEGFTEAFF. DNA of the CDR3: TGTGCCAGCAGTGAAGCGGAGGGGTTCACTGAAGCTTTCTTT.

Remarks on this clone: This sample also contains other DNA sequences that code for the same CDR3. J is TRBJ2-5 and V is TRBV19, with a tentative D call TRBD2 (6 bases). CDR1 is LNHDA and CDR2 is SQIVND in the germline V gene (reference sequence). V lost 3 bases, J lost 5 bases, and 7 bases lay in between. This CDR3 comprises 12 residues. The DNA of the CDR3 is TGTGCCAGTAGTATTGGGAGGGAGACCCAGTACTTC. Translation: CASSIGRETQYF.

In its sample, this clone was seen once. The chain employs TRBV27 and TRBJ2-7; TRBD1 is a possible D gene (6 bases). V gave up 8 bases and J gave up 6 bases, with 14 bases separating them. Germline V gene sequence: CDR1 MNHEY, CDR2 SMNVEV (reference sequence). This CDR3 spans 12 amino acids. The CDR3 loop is CASLSQGGEQYF. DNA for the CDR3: TGTGCCAGCCTGTCACAGGGCGGCGAGCAGTACTTC.

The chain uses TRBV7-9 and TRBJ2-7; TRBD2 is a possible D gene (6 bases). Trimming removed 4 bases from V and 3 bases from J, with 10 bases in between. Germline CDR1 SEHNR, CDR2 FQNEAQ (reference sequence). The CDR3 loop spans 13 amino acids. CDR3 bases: TGTGCCAGCAGCTCCCGGGGGTACTACGAGCAGTACTTC. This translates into CASSSRGYYEQYF.

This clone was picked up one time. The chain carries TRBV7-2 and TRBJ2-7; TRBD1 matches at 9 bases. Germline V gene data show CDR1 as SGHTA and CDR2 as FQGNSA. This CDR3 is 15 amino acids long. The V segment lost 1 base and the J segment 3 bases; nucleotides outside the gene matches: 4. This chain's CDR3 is CASSLGWGQGYEQYF. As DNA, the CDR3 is TGTGCCAGCAGCTTAGGCTGGGGACAGGGCTACGAGCAGTACTTC.

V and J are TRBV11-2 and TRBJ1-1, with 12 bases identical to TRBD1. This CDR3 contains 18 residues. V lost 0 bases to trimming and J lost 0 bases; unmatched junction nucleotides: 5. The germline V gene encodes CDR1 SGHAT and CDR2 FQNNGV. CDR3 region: CASSLEGTGGSLNTEAFF. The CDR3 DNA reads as TGTGCCAGCAGCTTAGAGGGGACAGGGGGCTCGTTGAACACTGAAGCTTTCTTT. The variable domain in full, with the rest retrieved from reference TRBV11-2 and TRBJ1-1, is EAGVAQSPRYKIIEKRQSVAFWCNPISGHATLYWYQQILGQGPKLLIQFQNNGVVDDSQLPKDRFSAERLKGVDSTLKIQPAKLEDSAVYLCASSLEGTGGSLNTEAFFGQGTRLTVV.

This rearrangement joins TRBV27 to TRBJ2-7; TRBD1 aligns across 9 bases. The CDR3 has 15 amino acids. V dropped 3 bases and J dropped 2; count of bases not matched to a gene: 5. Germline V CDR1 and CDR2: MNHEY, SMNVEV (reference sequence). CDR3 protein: CASSLGGTGTYEQYF. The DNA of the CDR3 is TGTGCCAGCAGTTTGGGCGGGACAGGGACCTACGAGCAGTACTTC.

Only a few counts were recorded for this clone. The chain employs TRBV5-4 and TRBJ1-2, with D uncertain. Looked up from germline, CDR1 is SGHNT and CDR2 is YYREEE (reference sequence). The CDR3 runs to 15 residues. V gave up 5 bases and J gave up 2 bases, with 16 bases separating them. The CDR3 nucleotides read TGTGCCAGCAGAAGACTCGACGAGCGAAACTATGGCTACACCTTC. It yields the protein CASRRLDERNYGYTF.

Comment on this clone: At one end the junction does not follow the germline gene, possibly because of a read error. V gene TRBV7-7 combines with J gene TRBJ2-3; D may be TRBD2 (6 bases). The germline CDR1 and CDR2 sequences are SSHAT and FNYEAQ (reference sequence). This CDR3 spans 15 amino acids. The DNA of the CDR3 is TGTGCTAGCAGCTTAGCGGCTGGCTCCACAGATACGCAGTATTTT. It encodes CASSLAAGSTDTQYF.

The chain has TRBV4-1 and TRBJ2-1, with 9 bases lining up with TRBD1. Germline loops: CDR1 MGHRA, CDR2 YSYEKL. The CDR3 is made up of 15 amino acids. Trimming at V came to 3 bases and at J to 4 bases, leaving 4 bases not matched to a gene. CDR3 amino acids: CASSHDRGGYNEQFF. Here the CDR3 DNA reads TGCGCCAGCAGCCATGACAGGGGGGGTTACAATGAGCAGTTCTTC.

CDR3 amino acids: CASSLSRGAFNEQFF. CDR3 nucleotides: TGTGCCAGCAGTTTATCCCGGGGGGCCTTCAATGAGCAGTTCTTC. The chain links TRBV27 to TRBJ2-1; tentatively, D is TRBD2 (7 bases). Germline V gene data show CDR1 as MNHEY and CDR2 as SMNVEV (reference sequence). This CDR3 has 15 residues. Trimming shortened V by 0 bases and J by 6 bases, and 12 bases separated the two germline ends.

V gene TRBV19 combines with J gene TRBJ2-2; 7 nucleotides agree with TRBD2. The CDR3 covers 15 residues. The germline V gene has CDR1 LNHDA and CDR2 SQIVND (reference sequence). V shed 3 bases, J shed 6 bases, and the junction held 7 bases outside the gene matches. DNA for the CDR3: TGTGCCAGTAGTATGCGGGGGAGGGGTGCCGGGGAGCTGTTTTTT. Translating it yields CASSMRGRGAGELFF.

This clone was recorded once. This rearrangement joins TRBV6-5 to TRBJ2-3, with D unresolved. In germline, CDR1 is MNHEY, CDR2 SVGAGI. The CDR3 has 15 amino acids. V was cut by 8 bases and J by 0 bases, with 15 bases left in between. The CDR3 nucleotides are TGTGCCAGCCTTAAGGTAGCCTATAGCACAGATACGCAGTATTTT. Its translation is CASLKVAYSTDTQYF.